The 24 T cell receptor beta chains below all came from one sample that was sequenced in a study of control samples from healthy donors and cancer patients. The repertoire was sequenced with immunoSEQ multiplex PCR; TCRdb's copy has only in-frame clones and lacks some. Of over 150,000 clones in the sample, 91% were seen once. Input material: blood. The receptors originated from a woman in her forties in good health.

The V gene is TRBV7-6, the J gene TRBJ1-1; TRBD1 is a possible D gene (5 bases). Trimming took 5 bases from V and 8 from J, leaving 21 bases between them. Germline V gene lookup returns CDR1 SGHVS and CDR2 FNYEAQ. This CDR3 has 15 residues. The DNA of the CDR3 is TGTGCCAGCAGCCCAAGGTCCATGGGACCGAAAGAAGCTTTCTTT. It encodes CASSPRSMGPKEAFF.

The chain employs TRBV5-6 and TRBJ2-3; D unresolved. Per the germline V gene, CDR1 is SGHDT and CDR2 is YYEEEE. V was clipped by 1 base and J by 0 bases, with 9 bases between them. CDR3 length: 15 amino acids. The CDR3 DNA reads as TGTGCCAGCAGCTTGTTTCAGCTTAGCACAGATACGCAGTATTTT. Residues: CASSLFQLSTDTQYF.

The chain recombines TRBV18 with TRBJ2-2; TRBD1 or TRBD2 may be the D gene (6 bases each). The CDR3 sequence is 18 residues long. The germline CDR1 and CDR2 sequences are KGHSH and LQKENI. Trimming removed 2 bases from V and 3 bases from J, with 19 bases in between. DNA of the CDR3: TGTGCCAGCTCACCATCGGGCAGGGCGGGACAAGACACCGGGGAGCTGTTTTTT. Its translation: CASSPSGRAGQDTGELFF. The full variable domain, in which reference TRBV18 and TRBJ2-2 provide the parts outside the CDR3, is NAGVMQNPRHLVRRRGQEARLRCSPMKGHSHVYWYRQLPEEGLKFMVYLQKENIIDESGMPKERFSAEFPKEGPSILRIQQVVRGDSAAYFCASSPSGRAGQDTGELFFGEGSRLTVL.

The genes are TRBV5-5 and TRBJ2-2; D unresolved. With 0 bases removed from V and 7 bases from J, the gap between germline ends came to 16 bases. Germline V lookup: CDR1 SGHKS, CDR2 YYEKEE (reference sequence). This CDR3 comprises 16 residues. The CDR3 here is CASSLGPIEHSGELFF. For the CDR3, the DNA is TGTGCCAGCAGCTTGGGCCCGATCGAACACAGCGGGGAGCTGTTTTTT.

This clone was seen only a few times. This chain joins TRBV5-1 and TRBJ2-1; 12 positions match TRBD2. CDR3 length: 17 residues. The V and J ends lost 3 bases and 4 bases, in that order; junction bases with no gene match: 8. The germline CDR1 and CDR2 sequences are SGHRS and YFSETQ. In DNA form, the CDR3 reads TGCGCCAGCAGCTCCTACACGACTAGCGGGGGTTACAATGAGCAGTTCTTC. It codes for CASSSYTTSGGYNEQFF.

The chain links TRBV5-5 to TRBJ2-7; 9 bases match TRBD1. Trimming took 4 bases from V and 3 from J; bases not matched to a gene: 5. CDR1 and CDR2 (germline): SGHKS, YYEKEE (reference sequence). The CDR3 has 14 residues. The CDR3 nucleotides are TGTGCCAGCAGCCAGGGACAGGGAATCTACGAGCAGTACTTC. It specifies CASSQGQGIYEQYF.

In DNA form, the CDR3 reads TGTGCCAGCAGCTTGGGAGGGGGCCCCTTTTTGACACCCCTCCACTTT. This sequence encodes CASSLGGGPFLTPLHF. The J gene is TRBJ1-6, the V gene TRBV5-5, with 7 bases that match TRBD1. Germline V gene lookup returns CDR1 SGHKS and CDR2 YYEKEE (reference sequence). V shed 0 bases, J shed 11 bases, and the junction held 11 bases outside the gene matches. CDR3 length: 16 residues. Drawing the rest from reference TRBV5-5 and TRBJ1-6, the complete variable domain is DAGVTQSPTHLIKTRGQQVTLRCSPISGHKSVSWYQQVLGQGPQFIFQYYEKEERGRGNFPDRFSARQFPNYSSELNVNALLLGDSALYLCASSLGGGPFLTPLHFGNGTRLTVT.

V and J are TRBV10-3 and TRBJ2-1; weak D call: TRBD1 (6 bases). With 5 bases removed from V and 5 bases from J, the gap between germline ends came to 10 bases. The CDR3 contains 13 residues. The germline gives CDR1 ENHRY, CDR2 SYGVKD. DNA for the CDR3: TGTGCCATCAGTCCCGGGACAAACAATGAGCAGTTCTTC. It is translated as CAISPGTNNEQFF.

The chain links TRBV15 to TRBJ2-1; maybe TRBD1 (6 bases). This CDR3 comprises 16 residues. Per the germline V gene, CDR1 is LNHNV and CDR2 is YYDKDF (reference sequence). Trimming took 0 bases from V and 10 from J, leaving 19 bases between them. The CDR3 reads CATSRDQGSGAIEQFF. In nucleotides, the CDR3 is TGTGCCACCAGCAGAGATCAGGGTTCAGGGGCGATCGAGCAGTTCTTC.

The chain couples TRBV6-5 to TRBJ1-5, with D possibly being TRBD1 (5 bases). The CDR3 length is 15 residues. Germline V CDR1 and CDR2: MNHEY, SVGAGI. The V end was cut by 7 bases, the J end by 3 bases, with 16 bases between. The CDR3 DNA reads TGTGCCAGCAATAGGGAAAGGGGTCCCAATCAGCCCCAGCATTTT. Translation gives CASNRERGPNQPQHF.

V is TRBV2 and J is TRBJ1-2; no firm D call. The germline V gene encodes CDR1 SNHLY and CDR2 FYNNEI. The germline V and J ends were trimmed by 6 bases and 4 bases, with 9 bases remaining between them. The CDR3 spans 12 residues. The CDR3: CASSTLGYGYTF. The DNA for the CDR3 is TGTGCCAGCAGCACTTTAGGCTATGGCTACACCTTC.

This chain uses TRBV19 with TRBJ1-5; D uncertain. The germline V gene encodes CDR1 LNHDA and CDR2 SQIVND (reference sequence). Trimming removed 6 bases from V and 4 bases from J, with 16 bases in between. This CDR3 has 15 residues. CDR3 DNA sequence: TGTGCCAGTAGCCGCGGTGGAGAGAGAAATCAGCCCCAGCATTTT. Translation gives CASSRGGERNQPQHF.

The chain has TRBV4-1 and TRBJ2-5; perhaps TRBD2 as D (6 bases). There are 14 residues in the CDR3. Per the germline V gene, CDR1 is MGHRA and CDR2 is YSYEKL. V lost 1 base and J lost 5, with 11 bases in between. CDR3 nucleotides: TGCGCCAGCAGCCAAGTAGCGGTGAGGGAGACCCAGTACTTC. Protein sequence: CASSQVAVRETQYF.

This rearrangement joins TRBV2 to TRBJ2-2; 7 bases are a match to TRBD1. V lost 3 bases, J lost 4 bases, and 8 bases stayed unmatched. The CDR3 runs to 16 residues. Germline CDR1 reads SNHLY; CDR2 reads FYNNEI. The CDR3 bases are TGTGCCAGCAGTGATAGTCGAGGGGGCCCCACCGGGGAGCTGTTTTTT. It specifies CASSDSRGGPTGELFF.

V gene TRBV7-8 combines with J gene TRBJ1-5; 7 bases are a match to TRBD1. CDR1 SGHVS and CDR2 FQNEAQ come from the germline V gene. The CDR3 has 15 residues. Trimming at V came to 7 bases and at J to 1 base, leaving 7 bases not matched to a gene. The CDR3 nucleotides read TGTGCCAGCATCCCAGGGGGGGCAAGCAATCAGCCCCAGCATTTT. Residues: CASIPGGASNQPQHF.

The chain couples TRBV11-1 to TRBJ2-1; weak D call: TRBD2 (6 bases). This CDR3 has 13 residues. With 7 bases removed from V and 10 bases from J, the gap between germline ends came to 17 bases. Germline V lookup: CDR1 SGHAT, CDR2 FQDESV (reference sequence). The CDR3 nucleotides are TGTGCCAGCACTCAGGGACTTTCTGGGGAGCAGTTCTTC. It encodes CASTQGLSGEQFF.

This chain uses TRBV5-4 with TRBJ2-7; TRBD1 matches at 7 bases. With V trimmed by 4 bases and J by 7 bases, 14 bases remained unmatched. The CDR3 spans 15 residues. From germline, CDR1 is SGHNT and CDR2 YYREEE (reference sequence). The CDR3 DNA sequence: TGTGCCAGCAGCGTTCCAACAGAGGGGGCGCGGGAGCAGTACTTC. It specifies CASSVPTEGAREQYF.

In DNA form, the CDR3 reads TGTGCCAGTACAGGCGGACCCGCAACTAATGAAAAACTGTTTTTT. Residues: CASTGGPATNEKLFF. This chain joins TRBV19 and TRBJ1-4; D not certain. CDR1 LNHDA and CDR2 SQIVND come from the germline V gene (reference sequence). The V end lost 7 bases, the J end lost 0 bases, and 12 bases lay between the germline ends. This CDR3 spans 15 amino acids. The complete variable domain, with remaining parts taken from reference TRBV19 and TRBJ1-4, reads DGGITQSPKYLFRKEGQNVTLSCEQNLNHDAMYWYRQDPGQGLRLIYYSQIVNDFQKGDIAEGYSVSREKKESFPLTVTSAQKNPTAFYLCASTGGPATNEKLFFGSGTQLSVL.

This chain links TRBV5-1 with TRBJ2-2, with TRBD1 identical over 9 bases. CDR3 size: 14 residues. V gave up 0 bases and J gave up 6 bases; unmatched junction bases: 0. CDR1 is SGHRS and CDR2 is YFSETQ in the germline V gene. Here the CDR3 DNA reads TGCGCCAGCAGCTTGGGGACAGGGGCCGGGGAGCTGTTTTTT. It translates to CASSLGTGAGELFF.

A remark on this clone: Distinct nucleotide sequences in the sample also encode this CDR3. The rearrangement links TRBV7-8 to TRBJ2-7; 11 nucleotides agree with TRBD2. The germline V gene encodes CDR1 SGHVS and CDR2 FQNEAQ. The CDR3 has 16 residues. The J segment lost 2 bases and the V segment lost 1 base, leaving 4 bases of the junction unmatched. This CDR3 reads CASSLVSSGGAYEQYF. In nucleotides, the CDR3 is TGTGCCAGCAGCTTAGTTAGTAGCGGGGGGGCCTACGAGCAGTACTTC.

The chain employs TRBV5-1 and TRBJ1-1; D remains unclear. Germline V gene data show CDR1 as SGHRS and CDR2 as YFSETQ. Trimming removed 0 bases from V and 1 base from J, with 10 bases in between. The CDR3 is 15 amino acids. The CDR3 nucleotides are TGCGCCAGCAGCTTGGCCGGGCCCCAGAACACTGAAGCTTTCTTT. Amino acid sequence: CASSLAGPQNTEAFF.

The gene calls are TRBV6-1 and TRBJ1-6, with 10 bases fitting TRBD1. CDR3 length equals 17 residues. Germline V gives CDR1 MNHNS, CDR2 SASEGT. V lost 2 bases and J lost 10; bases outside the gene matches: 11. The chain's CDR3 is CASSENDWTGGLSPLHF. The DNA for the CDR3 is TGTGCCAGCAGTGAAAATGACTGGACAGGGGGATTATCACCCCTCCACTTT.

The CDR3 DNA reads as TGCGCCAGCAGCTCGACAGGGTTTAGCGCAGATACGCAGTATTTT. Its translation: CASSSTGFSADTQYF. This chain uses TRBV5-1 with TRBJ2-3; 7 nucleotides match TRBD1. V was clipped by 3 bases and J by 4 bases; unmatched bases: 8. The CDR3 loop spans 15 amino acids. Germline V CDR1 and CDR2: SGHRS, YFSETQ.

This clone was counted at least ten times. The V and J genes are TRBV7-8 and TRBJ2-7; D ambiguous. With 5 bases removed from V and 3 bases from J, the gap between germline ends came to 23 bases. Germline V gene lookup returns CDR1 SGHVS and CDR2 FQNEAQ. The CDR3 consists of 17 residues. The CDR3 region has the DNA TGTGCCAGCAGCCCCGTAGTAATTGGGATCTCAGGCTACGAGCAGTACTTC. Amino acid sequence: CASSPVVIGISGYEQYF.